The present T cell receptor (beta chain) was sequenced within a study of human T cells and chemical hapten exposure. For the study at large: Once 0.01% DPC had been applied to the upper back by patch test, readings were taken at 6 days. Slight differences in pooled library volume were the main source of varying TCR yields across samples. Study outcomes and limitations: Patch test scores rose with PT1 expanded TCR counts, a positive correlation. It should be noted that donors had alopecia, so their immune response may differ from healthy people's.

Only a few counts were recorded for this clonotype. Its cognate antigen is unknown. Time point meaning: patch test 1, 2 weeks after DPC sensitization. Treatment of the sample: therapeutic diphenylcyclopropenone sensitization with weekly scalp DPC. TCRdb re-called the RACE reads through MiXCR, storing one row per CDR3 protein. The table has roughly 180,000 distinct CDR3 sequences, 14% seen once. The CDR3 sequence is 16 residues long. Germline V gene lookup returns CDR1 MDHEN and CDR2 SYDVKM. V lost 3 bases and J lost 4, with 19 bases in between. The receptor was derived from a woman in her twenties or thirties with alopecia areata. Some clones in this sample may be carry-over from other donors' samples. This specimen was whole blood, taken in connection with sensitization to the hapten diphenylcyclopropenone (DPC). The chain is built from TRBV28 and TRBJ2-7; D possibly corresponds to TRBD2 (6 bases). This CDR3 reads CASSFLGVTSSYEQYF. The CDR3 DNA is TGTGCCAGCAGTTTCCTCGGTGTCACTAGCAGTTACGAGCAGTACTTC.